This T cell receptor (beta chain) was captured in a study of a mutant IDH1 vaccine in newly diagnosed glioma. Study summary: Patients arrived already treated with radiotherapy, temozolomide, or both, most having had both. Overall study findings and caveats: Pseudoprogression appears to have had no connection to changes in top peripheral T cell clonotypes.

Germline values: CDR1 SGHTA, CDR2 FQGTGA. The CDR3 has 15 residues. With 5 bases clipped from V and 8 bases from J, the junction kept 13 bases outside the gene matches. This sample's time point: baseline, week 1 (first vaccination visit). Treatment specified: pre-vaccination baseline after standard-of-care therapy. Donor tumors were new WHO grade 3 or 4 IDH1-mutant, ATRX-lost astrocytomas. On this clone itself: Its antigen is not known.

TCRdb's copy holds only in-frame clones and misses some; the assay was immunoSEQ multiplex PCR. Of some 68,000 clones listed, roughly 78% are singletons. This specimen was PBMCs, taken from a glioma patient treated with radiotherapy, temozolomide or both. The source is a middle-aged man with glioma. The genes are TRBV7-3 and TRBJ1-1; 8 nucleotides line up with TRBD1. The CDR3 sequence: CASSPRTGIGLEAFF. The CDR3 DNA reads as TGTGCCAGCAGCCCTAGGACAGGGATAGGATTGGAAGCTTTCTTT.